These 3 T cell receptor beta chains were all obtained from the same sample, sequenced in a study of long-term antiretroviral therapy in people with HIV. It was version v3.0 of the immunoSEQ assay that was run at survey level. Method: immunoSEQ multiplex PCR; TCRdb's copy keeps in-frame clones and lacks some. The table shows 20,000 to 30,000 clones, with over 70% occurring only once. This specimen consisted of unsorted PBMCs, obtained around 4.5 years after starting antiretroviral therapy. The receptors stem from a man aged 25-45 years with HIV.

V usage is TRBV2 and J usage is TRBJ2-2; 10 bases line up with TRBD1. V lost 6 bases, J lost 4 bases, and 8 bases stayed unmatched. Germline CDR1 SNHLY, CDR2 FYNNEI. This CDR3 comprises 16 residues. The CDR3 here is CASSRPTGGSTGELFF. DNA of the CDR3: TGTGCCAGCAGCCGACCGACAGGGGGCAGCACCGGGGAGCTGTTTTTT.

The chain recombines TRBV28 with TRBJ2-6; D is unresolved. V lost 7 bases and J lost 2, with 12 bases in between. Germline V gene data show CDR1 as MDHEN and CDR2 as SYDVKM. The CDR3 is 15 amino acids. CDR3 loop: CASKSYHPGANVLTF. CDR3 in DNA: TGTGCCAGCAAATCGTACCATCCTGGGGCCAACGTCCTGACTTTC. Full variable domain (missing parts from reference TRBV28 and TRBJ2-6): DVKVTQSSRYLVKRTGEKVFLECVQDMDHENMFWYRQDPGLGLRLIYFSYDVKMKEKGDIPEGYSVSREKKERFSLILESASTNQTSMYLCASKSYHPGANVLTFGAGSRLTVL.

The chain is built from TRBV5-1 and TRBJ1-1; no clear D. V dropped 1 base and J dropped 0 bases, with 7 bases sitting between them. This CDR3 region has 14 residues. CDR1 is SGHRS and CDR2 is YFSETQ in the germline V gene. In nucleotides, the CDR3 is TGCGCCAGCAGCTTGATATCGGTGAACACTGAAGCTTTCTTT. Residues: CASSLISVNTEAFF.